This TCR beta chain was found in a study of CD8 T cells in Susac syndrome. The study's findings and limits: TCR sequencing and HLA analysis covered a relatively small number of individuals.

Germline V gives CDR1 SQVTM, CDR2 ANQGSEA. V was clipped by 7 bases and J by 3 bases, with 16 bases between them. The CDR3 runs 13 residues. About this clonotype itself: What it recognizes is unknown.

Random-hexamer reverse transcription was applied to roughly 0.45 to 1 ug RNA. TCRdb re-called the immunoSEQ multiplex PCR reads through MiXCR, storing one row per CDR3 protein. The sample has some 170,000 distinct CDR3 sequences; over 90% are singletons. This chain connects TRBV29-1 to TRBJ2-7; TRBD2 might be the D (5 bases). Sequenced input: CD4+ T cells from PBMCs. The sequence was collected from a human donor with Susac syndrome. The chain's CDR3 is CSARRAGNYEQYF. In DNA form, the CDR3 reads TGCAGCGCCCGGCGGGCAGGTAACTACGAGCAGTACTTC.